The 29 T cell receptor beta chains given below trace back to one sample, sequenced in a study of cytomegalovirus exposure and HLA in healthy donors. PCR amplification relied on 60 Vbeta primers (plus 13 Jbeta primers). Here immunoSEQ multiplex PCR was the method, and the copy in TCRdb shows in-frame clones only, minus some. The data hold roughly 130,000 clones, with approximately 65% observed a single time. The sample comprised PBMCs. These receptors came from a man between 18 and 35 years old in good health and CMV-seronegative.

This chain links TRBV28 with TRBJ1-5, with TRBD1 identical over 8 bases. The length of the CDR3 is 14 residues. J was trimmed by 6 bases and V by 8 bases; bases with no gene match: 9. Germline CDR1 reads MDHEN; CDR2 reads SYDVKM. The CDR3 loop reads CASYGRGTGQPQHF. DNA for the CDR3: TGTGCCAGCTATGGACGTGGGACAGGTCAGCCCCAGCATTTT.

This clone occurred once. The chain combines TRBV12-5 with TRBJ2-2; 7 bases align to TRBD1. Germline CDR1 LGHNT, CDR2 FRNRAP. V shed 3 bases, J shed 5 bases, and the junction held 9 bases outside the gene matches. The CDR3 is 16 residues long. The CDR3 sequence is CASGFQPRQGTGELFF. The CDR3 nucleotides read TGTGCTAGTGGTTTCCAACCCCGACAGGGAACCGGGGAGCTGTTTTTT.

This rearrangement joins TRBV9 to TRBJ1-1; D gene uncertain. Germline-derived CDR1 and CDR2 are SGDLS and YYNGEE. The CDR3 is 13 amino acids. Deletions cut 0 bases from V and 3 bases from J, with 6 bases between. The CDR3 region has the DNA TGTGCCAGCAGCGTAGCTCCTCACACTGAAGCTTTCTTT. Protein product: CASSVAPHTEAFF.

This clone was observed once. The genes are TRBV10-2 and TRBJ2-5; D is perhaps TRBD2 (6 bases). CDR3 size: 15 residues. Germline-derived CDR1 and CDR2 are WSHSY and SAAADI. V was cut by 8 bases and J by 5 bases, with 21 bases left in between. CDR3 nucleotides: TGCGCCAGCGGTAGCAGGAGGGCCAAACGGGAGACCCAGTACTTC. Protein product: CASGSRRAKRETQYF.

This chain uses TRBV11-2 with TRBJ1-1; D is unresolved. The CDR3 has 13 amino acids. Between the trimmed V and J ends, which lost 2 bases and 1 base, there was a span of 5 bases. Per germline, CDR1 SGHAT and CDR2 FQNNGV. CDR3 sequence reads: CASSLKPNTEAFF. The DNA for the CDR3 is TGTGCCAGCAGCTTAAAGCCGAACACTGAAGCTTTCTTT.

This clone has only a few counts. CDR3 protein: CASAPLRVGNEQFF. The CDR3 DNA is TGTGCCAGCGCCCCCCTACGGGTAGGCAATGAGCAGTTCTTC. This chain links TRBV27 with TRBJ2-1; D gene ambiguous. This CDR3 comprises 14 residues. V was shortened by 8 bases and J by 6 bases, with 17 bases between the two germline ends. Germline V lookup: CDR1 MNHEY, CDR2 SMNVEV (reference sequence).

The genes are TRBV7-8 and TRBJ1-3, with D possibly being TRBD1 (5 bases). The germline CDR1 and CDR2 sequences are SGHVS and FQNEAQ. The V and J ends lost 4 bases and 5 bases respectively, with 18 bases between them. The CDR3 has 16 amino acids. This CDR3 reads CASSSRGEDGRNTIYF. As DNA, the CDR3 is TGTGCCAGCAGCTCTCGGGGGGAAGACGGACGAAACACCATATATTTT.

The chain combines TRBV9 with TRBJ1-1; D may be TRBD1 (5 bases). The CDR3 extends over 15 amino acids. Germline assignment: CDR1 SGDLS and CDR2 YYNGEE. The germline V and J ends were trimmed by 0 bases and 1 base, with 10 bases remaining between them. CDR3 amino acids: CASSVGQRGNTEAFF. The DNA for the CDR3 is TGTGCCAGCAGCGTAGGACAGCGGGGGAACACTGAAGCTTTCTTT.

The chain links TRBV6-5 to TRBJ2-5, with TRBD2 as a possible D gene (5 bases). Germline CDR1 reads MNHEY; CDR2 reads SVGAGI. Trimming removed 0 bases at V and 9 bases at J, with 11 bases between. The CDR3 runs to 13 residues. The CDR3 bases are TGTGCCAGCAGTTACTCGAGGGAAAGGGCCCAGTACTTC. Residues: CASSYSRERAQYF.

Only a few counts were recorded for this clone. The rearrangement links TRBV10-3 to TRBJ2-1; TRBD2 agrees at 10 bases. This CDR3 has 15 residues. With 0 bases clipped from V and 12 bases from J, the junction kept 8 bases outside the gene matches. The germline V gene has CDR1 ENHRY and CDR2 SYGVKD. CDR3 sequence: CAISESKREGPVQFF. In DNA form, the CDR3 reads TGTGCCATCAGTGAGTCGAAGCGGGAGGGCCCAGTGCAGTTCTTC.

CDR3 residues: CASSGSGGANTGELFF. The CDR3 DNA sequence: TGTGCCAGCAGTGGTAGCGGGGGGGCGAACACCGGGGAGCTGTTTTTT. V usage is TRBV6-1 and J usage is TRBJ2-2; 11 bases are a match to TRBD2. Germline lookup yields CDR1 MNHNS and CDR2 SASEGT. The CDR3 runs to 16 residues. Losses at the gene ends were 4 bases for V and 0 bases for J; bases not matched to a gene: 1.

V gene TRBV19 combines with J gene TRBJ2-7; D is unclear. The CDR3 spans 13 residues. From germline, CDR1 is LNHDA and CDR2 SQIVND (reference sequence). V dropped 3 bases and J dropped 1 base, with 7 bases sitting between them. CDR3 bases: TGTGCCAGTAGTATTCGCGTTTCCTACGAGCAGTACTTC. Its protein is CASSIRVSYEQYF.

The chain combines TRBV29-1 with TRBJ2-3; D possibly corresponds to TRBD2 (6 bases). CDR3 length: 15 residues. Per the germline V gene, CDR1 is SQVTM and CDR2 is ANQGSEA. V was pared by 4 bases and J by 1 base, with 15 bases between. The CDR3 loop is CSVVVGGVGTDTQYF. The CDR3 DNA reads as TGCAGCGTTGTTGTGGGAGGAGTGGGCACAGATACGCAGTATTTT.

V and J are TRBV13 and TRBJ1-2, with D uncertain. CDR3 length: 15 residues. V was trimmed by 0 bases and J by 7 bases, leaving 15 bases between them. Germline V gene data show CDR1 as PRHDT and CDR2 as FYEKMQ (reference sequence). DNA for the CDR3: TGTGCCAGCAGCTTAGGCCGGGGTTTTCTTCCTGGCTACACCTTC. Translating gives CASSLGRGFLPGYTF.

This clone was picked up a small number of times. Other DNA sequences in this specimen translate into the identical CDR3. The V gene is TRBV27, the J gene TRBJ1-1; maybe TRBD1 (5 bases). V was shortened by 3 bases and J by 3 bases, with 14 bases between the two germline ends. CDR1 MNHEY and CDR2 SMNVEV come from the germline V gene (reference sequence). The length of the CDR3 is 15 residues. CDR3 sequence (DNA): TGTGCCAGCAGTTTTAGGGGAAGAGGAGACACTGAAGCTTTCTTT. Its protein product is CASSFRGRGDTEAFF.

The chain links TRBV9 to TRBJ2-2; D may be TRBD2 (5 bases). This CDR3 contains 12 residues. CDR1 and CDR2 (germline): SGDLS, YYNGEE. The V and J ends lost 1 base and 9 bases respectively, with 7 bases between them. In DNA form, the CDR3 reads TGTGCCAGCAGCGTACGAGGGAGGGAGCTGTTTTTT. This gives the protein CASSVRGRELFF.

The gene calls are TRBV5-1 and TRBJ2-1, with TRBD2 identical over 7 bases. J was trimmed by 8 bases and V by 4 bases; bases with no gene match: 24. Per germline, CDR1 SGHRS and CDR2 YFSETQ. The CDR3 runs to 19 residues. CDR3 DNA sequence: TGCGCCAGCAGCGCTATCGGGGTAGCGGGCCGGGGCCGCGTTGATGAGCAGTTCTTC. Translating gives CASSAIGVAGRGRVDEQFF.

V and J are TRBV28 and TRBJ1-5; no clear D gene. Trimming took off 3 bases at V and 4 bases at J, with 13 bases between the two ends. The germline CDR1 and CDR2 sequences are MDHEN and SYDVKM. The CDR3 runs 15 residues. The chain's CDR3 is CASSFFLGVNQPQHF. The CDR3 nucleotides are TGTGCCAGCAGTTTTTTTCTCGGGGTGAATCAGCCCCAGCATTTT.

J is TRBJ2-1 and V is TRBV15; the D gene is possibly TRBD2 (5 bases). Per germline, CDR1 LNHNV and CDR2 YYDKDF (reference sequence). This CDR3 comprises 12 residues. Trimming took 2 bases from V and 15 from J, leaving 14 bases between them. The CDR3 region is CATSRFPSPPFF. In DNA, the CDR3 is TGTGCCACCAGCAGATTCCCTAGCCCCCCGTTCTTC.

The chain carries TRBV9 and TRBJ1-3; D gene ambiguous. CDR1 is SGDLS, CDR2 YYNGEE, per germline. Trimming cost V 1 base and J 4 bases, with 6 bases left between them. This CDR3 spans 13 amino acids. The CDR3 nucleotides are TGTGCCAGCAGCGTAATTCCGGGAAACACCATATATTTT. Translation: CASSVIPGNTIYF.

CDR3 in amino acids: CASSYRVSSYNEQFF. The CDR3 bases are TGTGCCAGTTCATACAGGGTGAGCTCCTACAATGAGCAGTTCTTC. The gene calls are TRBV6-5 and TRBJ2-1; a weak D match, TRBD1 (6 bases). Between the trimmed V and J ends, which lost 9 bases and 0 bases, there was a span of 15 bases. CDR1 and CDR2 (germline): MNHEY, SVGAGI. The CDR3 has 15 amino acids.

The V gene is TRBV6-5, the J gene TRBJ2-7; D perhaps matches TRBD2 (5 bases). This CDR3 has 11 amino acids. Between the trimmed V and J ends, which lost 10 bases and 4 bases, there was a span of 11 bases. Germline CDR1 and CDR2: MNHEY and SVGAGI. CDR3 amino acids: CATLRGYEQYF. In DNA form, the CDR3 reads TGTGCCACCTTACGGGGATACGAGCAGTACTTC.

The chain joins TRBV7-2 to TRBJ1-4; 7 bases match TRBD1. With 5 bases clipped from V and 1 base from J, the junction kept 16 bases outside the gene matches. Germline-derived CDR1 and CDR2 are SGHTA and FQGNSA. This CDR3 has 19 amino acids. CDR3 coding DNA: TGTGCCAGCAGCCCCCCAACCGGGACAGCTACTCTAACTAATGAAAAACTGTTTTTT. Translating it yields CASSPPTGTATLTNEKLFF.

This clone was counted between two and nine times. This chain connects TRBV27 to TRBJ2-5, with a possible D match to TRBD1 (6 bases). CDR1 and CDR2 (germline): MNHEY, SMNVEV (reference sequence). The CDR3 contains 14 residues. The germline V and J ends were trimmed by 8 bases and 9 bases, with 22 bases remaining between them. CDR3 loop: CASGRLQGPRSQYF. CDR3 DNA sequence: TGTGCCAGCGGCCGGCTTCAGGGGCCTCGGTCCCAGTACTTC.

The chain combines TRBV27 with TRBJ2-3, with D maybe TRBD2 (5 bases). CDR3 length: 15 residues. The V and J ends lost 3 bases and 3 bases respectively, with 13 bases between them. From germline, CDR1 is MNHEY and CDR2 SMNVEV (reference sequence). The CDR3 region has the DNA TGTGCCAGCAGTTTCGGGCCGCGGGTGACAGATACGCAGTATTTT. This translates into CASSFGPRVTDTQYF.

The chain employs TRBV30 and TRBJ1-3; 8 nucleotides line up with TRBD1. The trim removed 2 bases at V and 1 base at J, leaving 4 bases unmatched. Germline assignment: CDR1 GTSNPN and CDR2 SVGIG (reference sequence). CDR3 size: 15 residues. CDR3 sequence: CAWSTGGTSGNTIYF. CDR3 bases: TGTGCCTGGAGTACAGGGGGTACTTCTGGAAACACCATATATTTT.

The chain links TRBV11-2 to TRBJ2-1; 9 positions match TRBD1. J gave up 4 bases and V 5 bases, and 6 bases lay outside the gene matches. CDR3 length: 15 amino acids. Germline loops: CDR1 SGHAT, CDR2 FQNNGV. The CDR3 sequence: CASSATGTGYNEQFF. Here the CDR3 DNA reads TGTGCCAGCAGCGCTACCGGGACAGGGTACAATGAGCAGTTCTTC. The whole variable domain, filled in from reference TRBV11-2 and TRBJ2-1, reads EAGVAQSPRYKIIEKRQSVAFWCNPISGHATLYWYQQILGQGPKLLIQFQNNGVVDDSQLPKDRFSAERLKGVDSTLKIQPAKLEDSAVYLCASSATGTGYNEQFFGPGTRLTVL.

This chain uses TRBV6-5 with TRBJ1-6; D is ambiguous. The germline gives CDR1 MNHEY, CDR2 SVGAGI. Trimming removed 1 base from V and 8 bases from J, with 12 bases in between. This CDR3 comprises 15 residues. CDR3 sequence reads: CASSYWAGRDSPLHF. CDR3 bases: TGTGCCAGCAGTTACTGGGCGGGAAGGGATTCACCCCTCCACTTT.

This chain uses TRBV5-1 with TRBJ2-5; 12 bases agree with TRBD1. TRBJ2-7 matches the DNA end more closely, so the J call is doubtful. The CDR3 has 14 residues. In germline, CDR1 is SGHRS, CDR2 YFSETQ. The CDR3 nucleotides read TGCGCCAGCAGCAGGGACAGGGGGCCCTCCGAGCAGTACTTC. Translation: CASSRDRGPSEQYF.